The 20 T cell receptor beta chains below were found in one sample sequenced in a study of blood T cell repertoires in COVID-19. Clones were sequenced by immunoSEQ multiplex PCR, and TCRdb holds only the in-frame ones, with some missing. The sample yields some 52,000 clones, roughly 90% seen once. Sequenced sample: peripheral blood. These receptors all stem from a human donor with active COVID-19. The donor label of this sample is uncertain.

The sample holds one count of this clone. The rearrangement joins TRBV19 to TRBJ2-6; D gene unclear. Trimming took 4 bases from V and 0 from J, leaving 7 bases between them. The CDR3 is 15 amino acids. Germline V lookup: CDR1 LNHDA, CDR2 SQIVND (reference sequence). CDR3: CASSTSFSGANVLTF. Here the CDR3 DNA reads TGTGCCAGTAGTACCTCTTTCTCTGGGGCCAACGTCCTGACTTTC.

The genes are TRBV11-1 and TRBJ2-4; no clear D. V was clipped by 3 bases and J by 0 bases, with 9 bases between them. The V gene's germline CDR1 is SGHAT and CDR2 FQDESV (reference sequence). The CDR3 runs to 15 residues. For the CDR3, the DNA is TGTGCCAGCAGCTTGGGCGCTATAGCCAAAAACATTCAGTACTTC. This codes for CASSLGAIAKNIQYF.

The chain has TRBV6-5 and TRBJ1-6; TRBD1 might be the D (5 bases). Germline V gene sequence: CDR1 MNHEY, CDR2 SVGAGI. V lost 1 base and J lost 8, with 9 bases in between. This CDR3 is 14 amino acids long. The CDR3 DNA reads as TGTGCCAGCAGTTACTTACAGGCTGATTCACCCCTCCACTTT. Translated: CASSYLQADSPLHF.

With respect to this clone: One end of the junction varies from germline; a read error may be responsible. The genes are TRBV7-7 and TRBJ2-5; a possible D gene is TRBD2 (6 bases). Germline loops: CDR1 SSHAT, CDR2 FNYEAQ (reference sequence). The CDR3 runs to 16 residues. The CDR3, as DNA: TGTGCTAGCAGCTTAGGTGGGGACTCTAGTCAAGAGACCCAGTACTTC. Protein: CASSLGGDSSQETQYF.

The chain uses TRBV27 and TRBJ1-1; D uncertain. V was shortened by 5 bases and J by 11 bases, with 21 bases between the two germline ends. CDR1 is MNHEY and CDR2 is SMNVEV in the germline V gene (reference sequence). This CDR3 is 14 amino acids long. CDR3 region: CASSPRWVLGDAFF. The CDR3 nucleotides are TGTGCCAGCAGTCCTCGGTGGGTTTTGGGAGACGCTTTCTTT.

The chain recombines TRBV10-3 with TRBJ1-1; weak D call: TRBD1 (5 bases). Germline V lookup: CDR1 ENHRY, CDR2 SYGVKD. The CDR3 runs to 15 residues. Trimming took 4 bases from V and 0 from J, leaving 12 bases between them. CDR3 DNA: TGTGCCATCAGTGGTGACAGATCCATGAACACTGAAGCTTTCTTT. The encoded protein is CAISGDRSMNTEAFF.

The DNA for the CDR3 is TGTGCCAGCAGCACTCAAAACACAGATACGCAGTATTTT. Residues: CASSTQNTDTQYF. The J gene is TRBJ2-3, the V gene TRBV6-6; no firm D call. This CDR3 region has 13 residues. The V end lost 6 bases, the J end lost 2 bases, and 9 bases lay between the germline ends. Germline V gene sequence: CDR1 MNHNY, CDR2 SVGAGI (reference sequence).

The rearrangement joins TRBV7-9 to TRBJ1-5; D ambiguous. Germline-derived CDR1 and CDR2 are SEHNR and FQNEAQ (reference sequence). V gave up 5 bases and J gave up 2 bases, with 10 bases separating them. The CDR3 is made up of 14 amino acids. CDR3 coding DNA: TGTGCCAGCAGCCTAACCGGGGGCAATCAGCCCCAGCATTTT. It translates to CASSLTGGNQPQHF.

The chain uses TRBV6-5 and TRBJ2-3; tentative D call: TRBD2 (6 bases). The CDR3 runs to 16 residues. In germline, CDR1 is MNHEY, CDR2 SVGAGI. V dropped 4 bases and J dropped 1 base, with 15 bases sitting between them. CDR3 protein: CASSFRLTGGTDTQYF. The CDR3 DNA is TGTGCCAGCAGTTTCCGTTTAACGGGAGGCACAGATACGCAGTATTTT.

The chain couples TRBV7-9 to TRBJ2-5; TRBD1 aligns across 8 bases. The CDR3 runs 16 residues. The germline V gene has CDR1 SEHNR and CDR2 FQNEAQ (reference sequence). The J segment lost 4 bases and the V segment lost 5 bases, leaving 12 bases of the junction unmatched. CDR3 bases: TGTGCCAGCAGCCTACTAACCGTCACAGGGGGAGAGACCCAGTACTTC. This encodes CASSLLTVTGGETQYF. Based on the CDR3 plus reference TRBV7-9 and TRBJ2-5, the full variable domain is DTGVSQNPRHKITKRGQNVTFRCDPISEHNRLYWYRQTLGQGPEFLTYFQNEAQLEKSRLLSDRFSAERPKGSFSTLEIQRTEQGDSAMYLCASSLLTVTGGETQYFGPGTRLLVL.

The CDR3 coding sequence is TGTGCCAGCAGTCAAGCGACTAGCGGAAAAAACATTCAGTACTTC. Its protein product is CASSQATSGKNIQYF. This chain joins TRBV5-4 and TRBJ2-4, with 9 positions matching TRBD2. The ends lost 5 bases at V and 4 bases at J; junction bases unmatched: 7. CDR1 is SGHNT, CDR2 YYREEE, per germline (reference sequence). The CDR3 totals 15 residues.

V is TRBV6-2 or TRBV6-3 and J is TRBJ2-3, with 9 bases that match TRBD2. Germline V lookup: CDR1 MNHEY, CDR2 SVGEGT. This CDR3 comprises 14 residues. With V trimmed by 4 bases and J by 7 bases, 6 bases remained unmatched. CDR3 protein: CASSSPPSGNTQYF. CDR3 DNA: TGTGCCAGCAGTTCCCCCCCTAGCGGGAATACGCAGTATTTT.

This clone was seen only a few times. The chain carries TRBV3-1 (or the pseudogene TRBV3-2) and TRBJ1-6; 8 bases are shared with TRBD1. There are 20 residues in the CDR3. Germline trimming cut 1 base from V and 4 bases from J; bases unmatched to any gene: 15. Germline-derived CDR1 and CDR2 are LGHDT and YNNKEL (reference sequence). For the CDR3, the DNA is TGTGCCAGCAGCCAAGGGAGAGGGGCAGGGGGCCGTGTATATAATTCACCCCTCCACTTT. Translating gives CASSQGRGAGGRVYNSPLHF.

The rearrangement links TRBV7-8 to TRBJ1-2, with 11 bases matching TRBD1. Germline V gene lookup returns CDR1 SGHVS and CDR2 FQNEAQ. The length of the CDR3 is 15 residues. Trimming removed 1 base from V and 5 bases from J; junction bases left unmatched: 3. The CDR3 sequence: CASSLGGTGGYGYTF. CDR3 nucleotides: TGTGCCAGCAGCTTAGGTGGGACAGGGGGTTATGGCTACACCTTC.

The chain's CDR3 is CASSYTANTEAFF. The CDR3 DNA follows: TGTGCCAGTAGTTATACAGCTAACACTGAAGCTTTCTTT. V is TRBV19 and J is TRBJ1-1; D is unclear. CDR1 is LNHDA and CDR2 is SQIVND in the germline V gene (reference sequence). This CDR3 is 13 amino acids long. V was trimmed by 5 bases and J by 2 bases, leaving 9 bases between them.

This clone is a singleton in its sample. The rearrangement links TRBV12-3 or TRBV12-4 to TRBJ2-1; possibly TRBD1 for D (7 bases). CDR3 size: 13 residues. The V and J ends lost 5 bases and 9 bases respectively, with 14 bases between them. CDR3 bases: TGTGCCAGCAGTCCAGACAGGGAGGTTGAGCAGTTCTTC. It codes for CASSPDREVEQFF.

In the case of this clone: Within the sample, other DNA sequences also encode this same CDR3. The chain uses TRBV3-1 (or the pseudogene TRBV3-2) and TRBJ2-7; D uncertain. Germline assignment: CDR1 LGHDT and CDR2 YNNKEL (reference sequence). V was shortened by 9 bases and J by 2 bases, with 8 bases between the two germline ends. CDR3 length equals 11 residues. CDR3 nucleotide sequence: TGTGCCAGTCGAGGAGCCTACGAGCAGTACTTC. As protein: CASRGAYEQYF.

In this sample, this clone turned up once. Other nucleotide sequences from this sample produce the same CDR3. This chain uses TRBV18 with TRBJ1-1; no definite D call. CDR3 length: 14 amino acids. The V gene lost 3 bases and the J gene lost 1 base, with 9 bases spanning the gap. Germline assignment: CDR1 KGHSH and CDR2 LQKENI. Written as DNA, the CDR3 is TGTGCCAGCTCACCGGGCAGCCAGAACACTGAAGCTTTCTTT. It translates to CASSPGSQNTEAFF.

The J gene is TRBJ2-1, the V gene TRBV6-1, with a possible D match to TRBD1 (5 bases). This CDR3 spans 16 amino acids. The V end was cut by 4 bases, the J end by 4 bases, with 17 bases between. Germline V CDR1 and CDR2: MNHNS, SASEGT. CDR3 nucleotide sequence: TGTGCCAGCAGTGGGGGCCGTGGCGGCTCTTACAATGAGCAGTTCTTC. As protein: CASSGGRGGSYNEQFF.

V and J are TRBV24-1 and TRBJ2-3; 8 bases line up with TRBD1. There are 16 residues in the CDR3. Germline CDR1 is KGHDR and CDR2 is SFDVKD. The V gene end was trimmed by 3 bases and the J gene end by 0 bases; junction bases not matched to a gene: 4. CDR3 loop: CATSDHRTGSTDTQYF. CDR3 DNA: TGTGCCACCAGTGATCATCGGACAGGGAGCACAGATACGCAGTATTTT.